The 22 T cell receptor beta chains below come from one sample, sequenced in a study of regulatory T cells in long-lasting Graves disease. The time point: newly diagnosed GD, antithyroid drugs for less than 3 months. Preparation of the TCR library used RNA extracted from PBMCs. Construction of the TCR beta libraries employed iRepertoire HTBI primers in conjunction with Arm-PCR of CDR3 regions. One entry per CDR3 protein, called by TCRdb with MiXCR from the multiplex PCR reads. The sample has 540,000 or so distinct CDR3 sequences; about 14% are singletons. These records were also assigned to another study, of T cells in Graves' hyperthyroidism and ophthalmopathy.

Sample: peripheral blood mononuclear cells (PBMCs), taken at new diagnosis, from a patient treated with antithyroid drugs. These receptors were taken from a man in his thirties or forties with Graves disease.

In regard to this clonotype: A read error may be the cause here, since a much bigger clone is one base away. V and J are TRBV6-1 and TRBJ1-1; D remains ambiguous. In germline, CDR1 is MNHNS, CDR2 SASEGT. This CDR3 region has 13 residues. V lost 6 bases and J lost 2, with 10 bases in between. CDR3 amino acids: CASRADFNTEAFF. The CDR3, as DNA: TGTGCCAGCAGGGCGGATTTTAACACTGAAGCTTTCTTT.

The rearrangement links TRBV10-2 to TRBJ2-2, with TRBD1 matching over 8 bases. Germline V gene lookup returns CDR1 WSHSY and CDR2 SAAADI. V lost 6 bases, J lost 5 bases, and 8 bases stayed unmatched. The CDR3 covers 15 residues. The CDR3 protein is CASSDRQGQTGELFF. The CDR3 DNA follows: TGCGCCAGCAGCGACCGACAGGGGCAGACCGGGGAGCTGTTTTTT.

This clonotype was detected ten times or more. This chain uses TRBV10-3 with TRBJ2-1, with 7 bases that match TRBD1. Germline CDR1 and CDR2: ENHRY and SYGVKD. J gave up 8 bases and V 5 bases, and 12 bases lay outside the gene matches. The CDR3 has 15 amino acids. As DNA, the CDR3 is TGTGCCATCAGTTTTAGGACAGGAGGTTGGGATGAGCAGTTCTTC. It is translated as CAISFRTGGWDEQFF.

CDR3 sequence (DNA): TGCAGCTCCATCGGGCATAATGAAAAACTGTTTTTT. Translation: CSSIGHNEKLFF. The chain couples TRBV29-1 to TRBJ1-4; D call uncertain. Per the germline V gene, CDR1 is SQVTM and CDR2 is ANQGSEA. This CDR3 comprises 12 residues. Trimming left V 8 bases short and J 4 bases short, with 11 bases between.

The table lists this clonotype with many counts. The J gene is TRBJ2-1, the V gene TRBV5-4; the match to TRBD2 covers 8 bases. The CDR3 has 13 amino acids. After removal of 5 bases from V and 8 bases from J, the junction contained 6 bases not matched to a gene. Germline CDR1 SGHNT, CDR2 YYREEE (reference sequence). CDR3: CASSRGGLDEQFF. The CDR3, as DNA: TGTGCCAGCAGTCGCGGGGGGTTGGATGAGCAGTTCTTC.

This clonotype was counted ten times or more. This sequence joins TRBV12-3 or TRBV12-4 and TRBJ2-7; 7 bases line up with TRBD2. The J segment lost 1 base and the V segment lost 4 bases, leaving 4 bases of the junction unmatched. The CDR3 loop spans 14 amino acids. CDR3 sequence: CASSSSSGSYEQYF. The CDR3 nucleotides are TGTGCCAGCAGTTCTTCTAGCGGATCCTACGAGCAGTACTTC.

This clonotype was detected only a few times. The chain is built from TRBV20-1 and TRBJ2-4, with D maybe TRBD1 (6 bases). This CDR3 contains 15 residues. Between the trimmed V and J ends, which lost 5 bases and 0 bases, there was a span of 14 bases. Germline CDR1 reads DFQATT; CDR2 reads SNEGSKA (reference sequence). As DNA, the CDR3 is TGCAGTGCTGACGGGACACTCTTAGCCAAAAACATTCAGTACTTC. As protein: CSADGTLLAKNIQYF.

For this clonotype: A much larger clone lies one base from this, so it may be a read error. The rearrangement joins TRBV7-2 to TRBJ2-3; D unresolved. Looked up from germline, CDR1 is SGHTA and CDR2 is FQGNSA. This CDR3 contains 16 residues. V gave up 2 bases and J gave up 2 bases, with 14 bases separating them. CDR3 amino acids: CASSLTPHRYTDTQYF. The CDR3 bases are TGTGCCAGCAGCTTAACCCCTCATAGATACACAGATACGCAGTATTTT.

This clonotype was recorded at least ten times. The rearrangement joins TRBV20-1 to TRBJ2-1; the match to TRBD2 covers 8 bases. The CDR3 covers 16 residues. Looked up from germline, CDR1 is DFQATT and CDR2 is SNEGSKA (reference sequence). Trimming took 7 bases from V and 9 from J; bases not matched to a gene: 20. CDR3 sequence: CSDQNRAGGNWGEQFF. The CDR3 nucleotides are TGCAGTGATCAAAACCGCGCGGGAGGCAATTGGGGTGAGCAGTTCTTC.

This clonotype was seen at least ten times. CDR3 in amino acids: CASSLAGQAGELFF. The CDR3, as DNA: TGCGCCAGCAGCTTGGCCGGACAGGCCGGGGAGCTGTTTTTT. This sequence joins TRBV5-1 and TRBJ2-2, with 7 bases fitting TRBD1. This CDR3 comprises 14 residues. V was clipped by 0 bases and J by 6 bases; unmatched bases: 2. Germline V gene sequence: CDR1 SGHRS, CDR2 YFSETQ.

This clonotype was detected many times. The V gene is TRBV28, the J gene TRBJ2-1, with 8 bases identical to TRBD2. V lost 4 bases, J lost 5 bases, and 7 bases stayed unmatched. The CDR3 has 15 residues. Germline V gene lookup returns CDR1 MDHEN and CDR2 SYDVKM. CDR3 DNA sequence: TGTGCCAGCAGTTCAAAGACTAGCGCCAACAATGAGCAGTTCTTC. This translates into CASSSKTSANNEQFF.

This clonotype was observed a few times. The chain combines TRBV18 with TRBJ2-7, with D tentatively TRBD1 (6 bases). V gave up 6 bases and J gave up 3 bases, with 21 bases separating them. The germline CDR1 and CDR2 sequences are KGHSH and LQKENI. This CDR3 region has 16 residues. The CDR3 DNA follows: TGTGCCAGCTCGTCCGATTCCAGGGGCTCAAGCTACGAGCAGTACTTC. Its translation is CASSSDSRGSSYEQYF. Combining the CDR3 with reference TRBV18 and TRBJ2-7 gives the whole variable domain NAGVMQNPRHLVRRRGQEARLRCSPMKGHSHVYWYRQLPEEGLKFMVYLQKENIIDESGMPKERFSAEFPKEGPSILRIQQVVRGDSAAYFCASSSDSRGSSYEQYFGPGTRLTVT.

Many counts were recorded for this clonotype. The V gene is TRBV11-1, the J gene TRBJ2-1; TRBD2 might be the D (6 bases). Germline-derived CDR1 and CDR2 are SGHAT and FQDESV (reference sequence). The CDR3 totals 16 residues. V was cut by 5 bases and J by 5 bases, with 19 bases left in between. CDR3 DNA sequence: TGTGCCAGCAGCGACACCTCGGGGGACGGCCACAATGAGCAGTTCTTC. Amino acid sequence: CASSDTSGDGHNEQFF. The full variable domain, completed using reference TRBV11-1 and TRBJ2-1, is EAEVAQSPRYKITEKSQAVAFWCDPISGHATLYWYRQILGQGPELLVQFQDESVVDDSQLPKDRFSAERLKGVDSTLKIQPAELGDSAMYLCASSDTSGDGHNEQFFGPGTRLTVL.

This clonotype was observed at least ten times. This rearrangement joins TRBV7-2 to TRBJ2-7, with 7 nucleotides matching TRBD2. This CDR3 comprises 14 residues. Germline V CDR1 and CDR2: SGHTA, FQGNSA. V shed 0 bases, J shed 7 bases, and the junction held 6 bases outside the gene matches. CDR3 sequence: CASSLAVGGKEQYF. The CDR3 DNA reads TGTGCCAGCAGCTTAGCCGTGGGAGGGAAAGAGCAGTACTTC.

This clonotype has just a few counts. This rearrangement joins TRBV6-1 to TRBJ2-1; no definite D call. The CDR3 totals 15 residues. V gave up 4 bases and J gave up 4 bases, with 14 bases separating them. The germline gives CDR1 MNHNS, CDR2 SASEGT. DNA for the CDR3: TGTGCCAGCAGTGGAAAGACCTCTAGATACAATGAGCAGTTCTTC. It is translated as CASSGKTSRYNEQFF.

In its sample, this clonotype was seen a few times. V is TRBV18 and J is TRBJ2-7; D perhaps matches TRBD2 (5 bases). CDR1 KGHSH and CDR2 LQKENI come from the germline V gene. Trimming stripped 2 bases from V and 3 bases from J, with 11 bases between. This CDR3 is built from 14 residues. The CDR3 reads CASSPRSGYYEQYF. CDR3 bases: TGTGCCAGCTCACCAAGGAGCGGATACTACGAGCAGTACTTC.

In its sample, this clonotype was seen many times. The gene calls are TRBV27 and TRBJ2-5; tentatively, D is TRBD2 (5 bases). Germline CDR1 and CDR2: MNHEY and SMNVEV (reference sequence). Trimming shortened V by 2 bases and J by 2 bases, and 15 bases separated the two germline ends. CDR3 size: 16 residues. The CDR3: CASSLAGSRRQETQYF. The CDR3 coding sequence is TGTGCCAGCAGTTTAGCCGGGTCCCGGAGGCAAGAGACCCAGTACTTC.

The V and J genes are TRBV5-1 and TRBJ2-5, with D possibly TRBD2 on 6 matching bases. Germline values: CDR1 SGHRS, CDR2 YFSETQ. The CDR3 contains 17 residues. Trimming removed 2 bases from V and 4 bases from J, with 21 bases in between. CDR3 sequence reads: CASSLGRLRELGETQYF. The CDR3 nucleotides read TGCGCCAGCAGCTTAGGCAGGCTCCGGGAGCTCGGAGAGACCCAGTACTTC.

The sample holds many counts of this clonotype. This chain connects TRBV7-9 to TRBJ2-1; 7 bases map to TRBD2. Germline CDR1 is SEHNR and CDR2 is FQNEAQ (reference sequence). J lost 8 bases, V lost 7 bases, and 5 bases had no gene match. The CDR3 covers 12 residues. CDR3 in DNA: TGTGCCAGCAAGGGAGGGGTCCATGAGCAGTTCTTC. Encoded protein: CASKGGVHEQFF.

In its sample, this clonotype was seen many times. The chain is built from TRBV7-2 and TRBJ2-1; 7 bases are a match to TRBD1. V shed 1 base and J 7 bases; nucleotides not matched to a gene: 4. From germline, CDR1 is SGHTA and CDR2 FQGNSA. The CDR3 has 14 residues. The CDR3 bases are TGTGCCAGCAGCTTAGACAGGGGTAGAAATGAGCAGTTCTTC. Protein sequence: CASSLDRGRNEQFF.

This clonotype was detected ten times or more. V gene TRBV2 combines with J gene TRBJ2-1, with 15 bases matching TRBD2. Germline V lookup: CDR1 SNHLY, CDR2 FYNNEI. The CDR3 runs 16 residues. Trimming at V came to 8 bases and at J to 4 bases, leaving 6 bases not matched to a gene. CDR3 sequence reads: CASWGLAGGKYNEQFF. CDR3 DNA sequence: TGTGCCAGCTGGGGACTAGCGGGAGGAAAATACAATGAGCAGTTCTTC.

This clonotype was observed many times. This rearrangement joins TRBV24-1 to TRBJ1-2; D ambiguous. V lost 4 bases to trimming and J lost 3 bases, with 17 bases between them. Germline V lookup: CDR1 KGHDR, CDR2 SFDVKD. The CDR3 loop spans 16 amino acids. The DNA of the CDR3 is TGTGCCACCAGTGACGCCGGGCCCAACTACTACTATGGCTACACCTTC. This sequence encodes CATSDAGPNYYYGYTF.